The clone carrying this TCR beta chain was counted at least ten times. This record comes from a study of blood T cells in healthy people across ages. Primed by a sample-barcoded 5' primer and a J-beta primer mix, a second PCR proceeded for about 6 to 12 cycles. A template-switch adaptor that had 12 random nucleotides put a tag on each cDNA molecule. Via MiXCR, TCRdb re-called the 5' RACE reads, giving one row per CDR3 protein. The table includes fewer than 2,000,000 distinct CDR3 sequences, 34% detected once. The CDR3 is made up of 18 amino acids. Trimming at V came to 3 bases and at J to 3 bases, leaving 13 bases not matched to a gene. Germline CDR1 reads MGHRA; CDR2 reads YSYEKL.

The V and J genes are TRBV4-1 and TRBJ2-1; 8 bases are a match to TRBD2. The specimen sequenced was blood. The receptor comes from a woman in her thirties in good health. CDR3 sequence: CASSQGGLAGAYYNEQFF. Here the CDR3 DNA reads TGCGCCAGCAGCCAGGGGGGGCTAGCGGGTGCATACTACAATGAGCAGTTCTTC.